The 12 T cell receptor beta chains below all came from one sample that was sequenced in a study of T-cell memory formation after mild COVID-19. TCRdb reprocessed the 5' RACE reads with MiXCR, giving one entry per CDR3 protein. The sample holds just over 60,000 distinct CDR3 sequences, 9.3% seen once. Sequencing input: PBMCs or a T cell subset sorted from them (not recorded which). The receptors stem from a man in his late teens or twenties who had mild COVID-19 (a few samples of this study predate the infection). Cell type and time point are not known.

This clonotype was seen more than once but under ten times. V gene TRBV28 combines with J gene TRBJ2-3; D is undetermined. Germline CDR1 is MDHEN and CDR2 is SYDVKM. V was pared by 2 bases and J by 2 bases, with 8 bases between. This CDR3 spans 14 amino acids. In DNA, the CDR3 is TGTGCCAGCAGTTTACGTCAGATCACAGATACGCAGTATTTT. Its protein product is CASSLRQITDTQYF.

This clonotype was seen a few times. The chain recombines TRBV6-2 or TRBV6-3 with TRBJ1-5; D may be TRBD1 (5 bases). V dropped 6 bases and J dropped 5 bases, with 11 bases sitting between them. Germline V CDR1 and CDR2: MNHEY, SVGEGT. The CDR3 loop spans 13 amino acids. The CDR3 loop reads CASRTGPYQPQHF. For the CDR3, the DNA is TGTGCCAGCAGGACGGGACCTTATCAGCCCCAGCATTTT.

This clonotype was seen repeatedly, ten times or more. V usage is TRBV12-3 or TRBV12-4 and J usage is TRBJ2-5; D is uncertain. The V end was cut by 3 bases, the J end by 2 bases, with 10 bases between. This CDR3 has 14 amino acids. The CDR3 DNA follows: TGTGCCAGCAGTTTTATAGGCCGTCAAGAGACCCAGTACTTC. Its translation is CASSFIGRQETQYF.

The chain combines TRBV5-1 with TRBJ2-5; D is undetermined. Germline CDR1 reads SGHRS; CDR2 reads YFSETQ. This CDR3 is built from 14 residues. V was clipped by 0 bases and J by 3 bases, with 9 bases between them. In nucleotides, the CDR3 is TGCGCCAGCAGCTTGGGACTCGGAAAAGAGACCCAGTACTTC. Translation gives CASSLGLGKETQYF.

The rearrangement links TRBV7-6 to TRBJ2-1; D is perhaps TRBD1 (6 bases). Trimming pared 0 bases from V and 4 bases from J, leaving 7 bases between. Germline CDR1 SGHVS, CDR2 FNYEAQ. The CDR3 runs to 14 residues. The CDR3 sequence is CASSLAGQYNEQFF. The CDR3 nucleotides read TGTGCCAGCAGCTTAGCGGGACAATACAATGAGCAGTTCTTC.

The rearrangement joins TRBV5-1 to TRBJ1-3; D gene unclear. V lost 1 base, J lost 4 bases, and 9 bases lay in between. This CDR3 region has 14 residues. The germline V gene has CDR1 SGHRS and CDR2 YFSETQ. CDR3 sequence reads: CASSLLGGGNTIYF. Here the CDR3 DNA reads TGCGCCAGCAGCTTGTTAGGAGGGGGAAACACCATATATTTT. Full variable domain (missing parts from reference TRBV5-1 and TRBJ1-3): KAGVTQTPRYLIKTRGQQVTLSCSPISGHRSVSWYQQTPGQGLQFLFEYFSETQRNKGNFPGRFSGRQFSNSRSEMNVSTLELGDSALYLCASSLLGGGNTIYFGEGSWLTVV.

The chain combines TRBV4-1 with TRBJ2-1; 8 bases line up with TRBD1. The CDR3 has 14 amino acids. Germline CDR1 is MGHRA and CDR2 is YSYEKL. V lost 3 bases, J lost 7 bases, and 5 bases stayed unmatched. The CDR3 region has the DNA TGCGCCAGCAGCCAGAGGACAGGGTGGAATGAGCAGTTCTTC. Translating gives CASSQRTGWNEQFF.

This clonotype was observed a few times. The rearrangement links TRBV15 to TRBJ2-7, with 8 bases lining up with TRBD1. The CDR3 length is 13 residues. The V gene end was trimmed by 3 bases and the J gene end by 4 bases; junction bases not matched to a gene: 2. Germline CDR1 is LNHNV and CDR2 is YYDKDF (reference sequence). DNA for the CDR3: TGTGCCACCAGCAGGGACAGGGTGTACGAGCAGTACGTC. This encodes CATSRDRVYEQYV.

This clonotype has more than one count but fewer than ten. The chain combines TRBV6-2 or TRBV6-3 with TRBJ2-7; the D gene is possibly TRBD2 (6 bases). V lost 4 bases to trimming and J lost 5 bases, with 9 bases between them. This CDR3 contains 12 residues. From germline, CDR1 is MNHEY and CDR2 SVGEGT. CDR3: CASSFREDEQYF. The CDR3 region has the DNA TGTGCCAGCAGTTTCAGGGAGGACGAGCAGTACTTC.

The V call is TRBV7-2, the J call TRBJ2-7; TRBD1 matches 10 bases. The CDR3 consists of 15 residues. Trimming took 5 bases from V and 5 from J; bases not matched to a gene: 9. Germline V gene lookup returns CDR1 SGHTA and CDR2 FQGNSA. CDR3 coding DNA: TGTGCCAGCAGCGCCATGGGACAGGGGAGGAACGAGCAGTACTTC. Translation: CASSAMGQGRNEQYF. The variable domain in full, with the rest retrieved from reference TRBV7-2 and TRBJ2-7, is GAGVSQSPSNKVTEKGKDVELRCDPISGHTALYWYRQSLGQGLEFLIYFQGNSAPDKSGLPSDRFSAERTGGSVSTLTIQRTQQEDSAVYLCASSAMGQGRNEQYFGPGTRLTVT.

The chain couples TRBV7-3 to TRBJ2-3; 9 bases are a match to TRBD2. Per germline, CDR1 SGHTA and CDR2 FQGTGA. Germline trimming cut 1 base from V and 4 bases from J; bases unmatched to any gene: 3. This CDR3 is built from 15 residues. For the CDR3, the DNA is TGTGCCAGCAGCTTAATAGCGGGGGAAGCAGATACGCAGTATTTT. It encodes CASSLIAGEADTQYF.

The rearrangement joins TRBV4-3 to TRBJ1-1; no reliable D call. The CDR3 totals 14 residues. The germline CDR1 and CDR2 sequences are LGHNA and YSLEER. V was clipped by 1 base and J by 0 bases, with 6 bases between them. CDR3 in amino acids: CASSQASVNTEAFF. CDR3 DNA sequence: TGCGCCAGCAGCCAAGCGTCAGTGAACACTGAAGCTTTCTTT.